This entry concerns a single TCR beta chain. Per the original methods: Reference gene primer amplification in the assay estimated nucleated cell counts. Clones were read by immunoSEQ multiplex PCR, and TCRdb kept only the in-frame ones, dropping some. V and J calls and clone size are those listed in that table; D and trimming were worked out from the DNA. Altogether 40,000 or so clones are present, roughly 70% being singletons, with the ten largest covering about 10%. This entry is derived from a study of blood T cell repertoires in COVID-19. In the study overall: Researchers got acute and convalescent COVID-19 samples from the United States, Italy and Spain. PBMCs, B-cell-depleted T cells, or T cells were the source of the cDNA or gDNA that made up the material.

Patients from Seattle were sampled longitudinally, starting during active infection. Trimming cost V 4 bases and J 3 bases, with 8 bases left between them. Germline assignment: CDR1 MNHEY and CDR2 SVGAGI. The length of the CDR3 is 13 residues. This receptor was obtained from a man in his 70s with COVID-19, enrolled during active disease. This chain joins TRBV6-5 and TRBJ2-3, with a tentative D call TRBD1 (5 bases). Material: peripheral blood. DNA of the CDR3: TGTGCCAGCAGTTTGAGACAGACAGATACGCAGTATTTT. It codes for CASSLRQTDTQYF.